Shown below are 8 T cell receptor beta chains from a single sample sequenced in a study of PD-1 blockade in classical Hodgkin lymphoma. Sequencing was performed with immunoSEQ multiplex PCR; in TCRdb, only in-frame clones are kept and a portion is missing. The sample has 20,000 to 25,000 clones, 90% to 95% seen once. Stated time point: newly diagnosed, previously untreated cHL patient sample. Magnetic negative selection was used to purify CD4+ T cells from PBMCs that had been thawed. Material: CD4+ T cells from blood. The source of these receptors is a human donor with classical Hodgkin lymphoma.

The chain links TRBV13 to TRBJ2-3, with D perhaps assigned TRBD1 or TRBD2 (5 bases each). V lost 5 bases and J 4 bases, leaving 19 bases between the germline ends. This CDR3 has 16 amino acids. Germline V gene data show CDR1 as PRHDT and CDR2 as FYEKMQ (reference sequence). The CDR3 nucleotides are TGTGCCAGCAGCGCTGAGGGGCTCAAGGGCTCAGATACGCAGTATTTT. Its protein is CASSAEGLKGSDTQYF. Supplemented by reference TRBV13 and TRBJ2-3, the full variable domain reads AAGVIQSPRHLIKEKRETATLKCYPIPRHDTVYWYQQGPGQDPQFLISFYEKMQSDKGSIPDRFSAQQFSDYHSELNMSSLELGDSALYFCASSAEGLKGSDTQYFGPGTRLTVL.

CDR3 loop: CASSQGSGRGVSNYGYTF. CDR3 nucleotide sequence: TGCGCCAGCAGCCAAGGTTCGGGCAGGGGGGTTAGCAACTATGGCTACACCTTC. V is TRBV4-1 and J is TRBJ1-2, with TRBD1 identical over 7 bases. From germline, CDR1 is MGHRA and CDR2 YSYEKL. Germline trimming cut 1 base from V and 2 bases from J; bases unmatched to any gene: 13. The CDR3 has 18 residues.

V is TRBV5-5 and J is TRBJ2-1; D is uncertain. Looked up from germline, CDR1 is SGHKS and CDR2 is YYEKEE (reference sequence). The CDR3 spans 14 residues. V lost 1 base, J lost 9 bases, and 14 bases lay in between. The CDR3 coding sequence is TGTGCCAGCAGCTTGCCGAGCCTAGGTCCTGAGCAGTTCTTC. Its translation: CASSLPSLGPEQFF.

The chain uses TRBV5-1 and TRBJ1-3; D remains ambiguous. The length of the CDR3 is 14 residues. Germline V gene data show CDR1 as SGHRS and CDR2 as YFSETQ. V lost 5 bases and J 0 bases, leaving 9 bases between the germline ends. CDR3 sequence reads: CASRDLSSGNTIYF. The CDR3 DNA reads TGCGCCAGCAGAGACTTAAGCTCTGGAAACACCATATATTTT.

The chain combines TRBV9 with TRBJ2-5; TRBD2 matches 15 bases. This CDR3 is built from 16 residues. The germline CDR1 and CDR2 sequences are SGDLS and YYNGEE. With V trimmed by 2 bases and J by 5 bases, 4 bases remained unmatched. The DNA of the CDR3 is TGTGCCAGCAGCGTGGGACTAGCGGGAGGAACGGAGACCCAGTACTTC. Translating gives CASSVGLAGGTETQYF.

The chain combines TRBV7-6 with TRBJ2-7; D is unresolved. Germline V gene lookup returns CDR1 SGHVS and CDR2 FNYEAQ. The CDR3 consists of 12 residues. V lost 1 base to trimming and J lost 6 bases, with 7 bases between them. The CDR3 loop is CASSLGTGEQYF. CDR3 bases: TGTGCCAGCAGCTTAGGAACCGGCGAGCAGTACTTC.

The chain joins TRBV2 to TRBJ1-3, with no clear D. The CDR3 consists of 17 residues. Germline CDR1 is SNHLY and CDR2 is FYNNEI. The V gene lost 0 bases and the J gene lost 0 bases, with 12 bases spanning the gap. The CDR3 nucleotides read TGTGCCAGCAGTGAAGCGGGCGGGATGAGCTCTGGAAACACCATATATTTT. Translated: CASSEAGGMSSGNTIYF. The full variable domain, rest sourced from reference TRBV2 and TRBJ1-3, is EPEVTQTPSHQVTQMGQEVILRCVPISNHLYFYWYRQILGQKVEFLVSFYNNEISEKSEIFDDQFSVERPDGSNFTLKIRSTKLEDSAMYFCASSEAGGMSSGNTIYFGEGSWLTVV.

This clone is a singleton in its sample. The chain combines TRBV2 with TRBJ2-5; D uncertain. This CDR3 spans 15 amino acids. V was trimmed by 1 base and J by 8 bases, leaving 17 bases between them. Germline V CDR1 and CDR2: SNHLY, FYNNEI. DNA for the CDR3: TGTGCCAGCAGTGAAGTGTGGTGGGGAACCGTAACCCAGTACTTC. Its protein product is CASSEVWWGTVTQYF.